This passage covers 20 T cell receptor beta chains from one sample sequenced in a study of blood T cell repertoires in COVID-19. Repertoires were generated with immunoSEQ multiplex PCR, while TCRdb's copy carries only in-frame clones and drops some. Of approximately 140,000 clones listed, about four fifths were seen once; the top ten hold about 2%. The sample was peripheral blood. The receptors here all came from a man between 65 and 85 years old with acute or convalescent COVID-19.

J is TRBJ2-2 and V is TRBV5-1; 11 nucleotides match TRBD1. The CDR3 covers 14 residues. V shed 7 bases, J shed 8 bases, and the junction held 7 bases outside the gene matches. Germline CDR1 is SGHRS and CDR2 is YFSETQ. CDR3 bases: TGCGCCAGCCTCCGGGACAGGGGGTCGGGGGAGCTGTTTTTT. Encoded protein: CASLRDRGSGELFF.

The chain joins TRBV7-8 to TRBJ1-1, with TRBD1 matching 10 bases. Unmatched junction bases numbered 4, after V lost 0 bases and J lost 9 bases. Germline V gene sequence: CDR1 SGHVS, CDR2 FQNEAQ. The length of the CDR3 is 14 residues. DNA for the CDR3: TGTGCCAGCAGCTTAGCCGGGACAGGGGTCCAAGCTTTCTTT. Translating it yields CASSLAGTGVQAFF.

This chain connects TRBV18 to TRBJ2-7; D uncertain. Germline V gene lookup returns CDR1 KGHSH and CDR2 LQKENI. V gave up 3 bases and J gave up 6 bases, with 9 bases separating them. The CDR3 spans 12 residues. Here the CDR3 DNA reads TGTGCCAGCTCACCCTCCGGCGGCGAGCAGTACTTC. This encodes CASSPSGGEQYF.

The rearrangement uses TRBV13 and TRBJ2-7, with 7 bases that match TRBD2. The CDR3 spans 17 residues. The germline V gene has CDR1 PRHDT and CDR2 FYEKMQ (reference sequence). The V gene end was trimmed by 5 bases and the J gene end by 6 bases; junction bases not matched to a gene: 19. The CDR3 reads CASSRRYGSRGTLEQYF. In DNA form, the CDR3 reads TGTGCCAGCAGCCGCCGGTATGGGTCGCGGGGGACCCTCGAGCAGTACTTC.

The chain employs TRBV15 and TRBJ2-7; 12 bases are a match to TRBD2. The CDR3 totals 15 residues. Germline CDR1 is LNHNV and CDR2 is YYDKDF (reference sequence). V was pared by 2 bases and J by 6 bases, with 5 bases of the junction left unmatched. Here the CDR3 DNA reads TGTGCCACCAGCAGACGACTAGCGGGAGCTATCGAGCAGTACTTC. Its translation: CATSRRLAGAIEQYF.

This chain links TRBV5-4 with TRBJ2-2; 8 bases are a match to TRBD2. The CDR3 has 14 amino acids. The ends lost 4 bases at V and 3 bases at J; junction bases unmatched: 2. The germline gives CDR1 SGHNT, CDR2 YYREEE (reference sequence). In DNA, the CDR3 is TGTGCCAGCAGCGGGACTAGATACACCGGGGAGCTGTTTTTT. Translated, it gives CASSGTRYTGELFF.

The chain has TRBV3-1 (or the pseudogene TRBV3-2) and TRBJ2-1, with 11 bases aligning to TRBD1. Trimming at V came to 4 bases and at J to 6 bases, leaving 8 bases not matched to a gene. The CDR3 covers 16 residues. From germline, CDR1 is LGHDT and CDR2 YNNKEL (reference sequence). The CDR3 region is CASSLPAGTGGNEQFF. The CDR3, as DNA: TGTGCCAGCAGCCTTCCCGCCGGGACAGGGGGCAATGAGCAGTTCTTC.

V usage is TRBV7-2 and J usage is TRBJ1-3; the D gene is possibly TRBD1 (6 bases). There are 16 residues in the CDR3. The germline CDR1 and CDR2 sequences are SGHTA and FQGNSA. V shed 5 bases and J shed 2 bases, with 16 bases lying between them. In nucleotides, the CDR3 is TGTGCCAGCAGCCTCTTCTCACAGGGAGCTGGAAACACCATATATTTT. It yields the protein CASSLFSQGAGNTIYF.

J is TRBJ2-7 and V is TRBV7-9; possibly TRBD2 for D (5 bases). Germline V lookup: CDR1 SEHNR, CDR2 FQNEAQ (reference sequence). This CDR3 has 14 residues. The V end lost 3 bases, the J end lost 3 bases, and 12 bases lay between the germline ends. Here the CDR3 reads CASSLWGTSYEQYF. The CDR3 DNA reads as TGTGCCAGCAGCTTGTGGGGTACTAGCTACGAGCAGTACTTC.

This clone was seen a single time. V gene TRBV6-5 combines with J gene TRBJ2-3; possible D gene TRBD1, 6 bases. This CDR3 region has 14 residues. CDR1 is MNHEY and CDR2 is SVGAGI in the germline V gene. Between the trimmed V and J ends, which lost 6 bases and 1 base, there was a span of 11 bases. CDR3 sequence: CASRRGFGTDTQYF. Here the CDR3 DNA reads TGTGCCAGCAGAAGGGGGTTTGGCACAGATACGCAGTATTTT.

The rearrangement joins TRBV28 to TRBJ1-1; 7 bases match TRBD1. The CDR3 has 12 amino acids. V lost 8 bases, J lost 4 bases, and 4 bases stayed unmatched. Germline lookup yields CDR1 MDHEN and CDR2 SYDVKM. The CDR3 sequence: CASGGGVTEAFF. CDR3 sequence (DNA): TGTGCCAGCGGAGGGGGCGTCACTGAAGCTTTCTTT.

The V call is TRBV10-2, the J call TRBJ2-7, with D possibly matching TRBD2 (6 bases). The ends were cut back, 3 bases at V and 3 bases at J, with 18 bases in the middle. The CDR3 totals 16 residues. CDR1 is WSHSY and CDR2 is SAAADI in the germline V gene. CDR3 residues: CASSDFGGGNLYEQYF. DNA for the CDR3: TGCGCCAGCAGTGACTTTGGTGGGGGGAACCTCTACGAGCAGTACTTC.

The chain employs TRBV9 and TRBJ1-1; D not resolved. Germline-derived CDR1 and CDR2 are SGDLS and YYNGEE. There are 14 residues in the CDR3. The germline V and J ends were trimmed by 1 base and 1 base, with 8 bases remaining between them. The CDR3 sequence is CASSVLSENTEAFF. CDR3 coding DNA: TGTGCCAGCAGCGTACTTTCAGAGAACACTGAAGCTTTCTTT.

A single count supports this clone. V usage is TRBV12-3 or TRBV12-4 and J usage is TRBJ1-4; D unresolved. Deletions cut 5 bases from V and 10 bases from J, with 14 bases between. The CDR3 has 13 amino acids. The CDR3: CASSPLGPGKLFF. The CDR3 coding sequence is TGTGCCAGCAGTCCCTTGGGTCCAGGAAAACTGTTTTTT.

CDR3 sequence: CASNTQGWQFF. The CDR3 DNA reads TGTGCCAGCAATACACAGGGTTGGCAGTTCTTC. The chain has TRBV6-5 and TRBJ2-1; perhaps TRBD1 as D (6 bases). V dropped 7 bases and J dropped 12 bases, with 13 bases sitting between them. The CDR3 consists of 11 residues. CDR1 is MNHEY, CDR2 SVGAGI, per germline.

The chain employs TRBV29-1 and TRBJ2-3; D is possibly TRBD1 (6 bases). Trimming cost V 7 bases and J 6 bases, with 20 bases left between them. There are 14 residues in the CDR3. Germline loops: CDR1 SQVTM, CDR2 ANQGSEA. The chain's CDR3 is CSATLFAGADTQYF. The CDR3 coding sequence is TGCAGCGCTACCCTCTTTGCAGGGGCCGATACGCAGTATTTT.

For this clone: Other nucleotide sequences from this sample produce the same CDR3. This rearrangement joins TRBV18 to TRBJ1-1, with D possibly matching TRBD1 (5 bases). Trimming shortened V by 3 bases and J by 3 bases, and 11 bases separated the two germline ends. The germline gives CDR1 KGHSH, CDR2 LQKENI. The length of the CDR3 is 14 residues. The CDR3 spells CASSPTGGDTEAFF. The CDR3 nucleotides read TGTGCCAGCTCACCGACCGGGGGGGACACTGAAGCTTTCTTT. Full variable domain (outside the CDR3, taken from reference TRBV18 and TRBJ1-1): NAGVMQNPRHLVRRRGQEARLRCSPMKGHSHVYWYRQLPEEGLKFMVYLQKENIIDESGMPKERFSAEFPKEGPSILRIQQVVRGDSAAYFCASSPTGGDTEAFFGQGTRLTVV.

The CDR3 loop reads CASSPSEALNIVQPQHF. The CDR3 bases are TGTGCCAGTAGCCCCTCGGAGGCCCTCAATATTGTACAGCCCCAGCATTTT. This chain joins TRBV19 and TRBJ1-5; no definite D call. CDR3 length: 17 amino acids. Germline loops: CDR1 LNHDA, CDR2 SQIVND (reference sequence). Deletions cut 6 bases from V and 7 bases from J, with 25 bases between.

This clone was counted a few times. This CDR3 is CAISEQDRSNQPQHF. CDR3 DNA: TGTGCCATCAGTGAGCAAGACAGGAGCAATCAGCCCCAGCATTTT. The chain combines TRBV10-3 with TRBJ1-5, with D possibly TRBD1 on 6 matching bases. Germline V gives CDR1 ENHRY, CDR2 SYGVKD. This CDR3 comprises 15 residues. V shed 2 bases and J shed 1 base, with 9 bases lying between them.

There are a few counts of this clone. This chain uses TRBV19 with TRBJ1-5; D might be TRBD1 (5 bases). Germline V gives CDR1 LNHDA, CDR2 SQIVND (reference sequence). The length of the CDR3 is 16 residues. Trimming left V 5 bases short and J 2 bases short, with 16 bases between. The CDR3 spells CASSDRGLNGNQPQHF. The CDR3 DNA sequence: TGTGCCAGTAGTGATAGGGGTCTGAATGGCAATCAGCCCCAGCATTTT.